The T cell receptor (beta chain) under discussion was sequenced for a study of cytomegalovirus exposure and HLA in healthy donors. The study's findings and limits: Later analysis demonstrated an association between a missense DCLRE1C variant and TCR beta V- and J-gene trimming.

With regard to this clone: Its antigen is still unknown.

Use of 60 Vbeta and 13 Jbeta primers characterized the PCR. Clones were read by immunoSEQ multiplex PCR, and TCRdb kept only the in-frame ones, dropping some. The sample yields about 200,000 clones, approximately 80% seen once. V dropped 3 bases and J dropped 5; count of bases not matched to a gene: 10. This CDR3 is 15 amino acids long. The germline CDR1 and CDR2 sequences are MNHEY and SMNVEV (reference sequence). The gene calls are TRBV27 and TRBJ2-7, with 7 bases fitting TRBD1. The receptor was isolated from a male donor in good health and CMV-seronegative. The sequenced sample was PBMCs. Here the CDR3 DNA reads TGTGCCAGCAGTTTGGGACAGTCCAACTTTAACGAGCAGTACTTC. Residues: CASSLGQSNFNEQYF.